One and the same sample provided the 28 T cell receptor beta chains below, sequenced in a study of prognosis after radiotherapy for stage I lung cancer. Amplicons of TCR beta CDR3 were generated from genomic DNA by two-round multiplex PCR. The first round of PCR was done with primers that matched each TRBV and TRBJ gene. TCRdb redid the calling of the multiplex PCR reads with MiXCR, one entry per CDR3 protein. The sample consists of under 13,000 distinct CDR3 sequences, around 55% of them appearing once. The material sequenced was PBMCs, taken before or after stereotactic body radiation therapy (not recorded which). The origin of the receptors is a donor aged 50 or older with non-small cell lung cancer.

This chain links TRBV6-1 with TRBJ2-2, with 8 positions matching TRBD1. The CDR3 extends over 15 amino acids. The V gene end was trimmed by 5 bases and the J gene end by 9 bases; junction bases not matched to a gene: 11. The germline V gene encodes CDR1 MNHNS and CDR2 SASEGT. The CDR3 region is CASSRSGQAFWELFF. The CDR3 coding sequence is TGTGCCAGCAGTAGATCGGGACAGGCGTTCTGGGAGCTGTTTTTT.

V and J are TRBV11-3 and TRBJ2-2; D unresolved. Germline V gene lookup returns CDR1 SGHNT and CDR2 YENEEA. Trimming left V 0 bases short and J 1 base short, with 3 bases between. The CDR3 consists of 14 residues. DNA of the CDR3: TGTGCCAGCAGCTTAGAGCTGAACACCGGGGAGCTGTTTTTT. Its protein product is CASSLELNTGELFF.

This clonotype counts as medium-sized (0.01 to 0.1%). The chain is built from TRBV27 and TRBJ2-2; D is possibly TRBD2 (6 bases). Trimming removed 8 bases at V and 5 bases at J, with 15 bases between. The CDR3 covers 14 residues. Germline V gene sequence: CDR1 MNHEY, CDR2 SMNVEV (reference sequence). The CDR3 nucleotides are TGTGCCAGCTCCCCTTTGGGGAGGACCGGGGAGCTGTTTTTT. Residues: CASSPLGRTGELFF.

The J gene is TRBJ2-7, the V gene TRBV30, with 9 bases identical to TRBD2. J lost 1 base, V lost 5 bases, and 6 bases had no gene match. The germline gives CDR1 GTSNPN, CDR2 SVGIG (reference sequence). This CDR3 has 14 residues. CDR3 loop: CAWHSGSRSYEQYF. Written as DNA, the CDR3 is TGTGCCTGGCATAGCGGGAGCCGATCCTACGAGCAGTACTTC.

V gene TRBV2 combines with J gene TRBJ2-7; TRBD2 might be the D (6 bases). CDR1 and CDR2 (germline): SNHLY, FYNNEI. Trimming cost V 7 bases and J 6 bases, with 19 bases left between them. The CDR3 totals 14 residues. The CDR3 DNA reads TGTGCCAGCACCCCCCTACTAGCCGGCGGCGAGCAGTACTTC. Its protein product is CASTPLLAGGEQYF.

This clonotype was detected ten times or more. The CDR3 reads CASSSYVASGSNEKLFF. In DNA form, the CDR3 reads TGTGCCAGCAGCTCCTACGTCGCCAGTGGCTCTAATGAAAAACTGTTTTTT. The chain employs TRBV7-9 and TRBJ1-4; unclear D gene. CDR3 length: 17 amino acids. V lost 4 bases and J 3 bases, leaving 18 bases between the germline ends. Germline-derived CDR1 and CDR2 are SEHNR and FQNEAQ (reference sequence).

This clonotype came up many times. The chain is built from TRBV5-4 and TRBJ2-6, with D unresolved. Trimming removed 3 bases from V and 2 bases from J, with 0 bases in between. This CDR3 has 12 amino acids. Per the germline V gene, CDR1 is SGHNT and CDR2 is YYREEE (reference sequence). CDR3 sequence (DNA): TGTGCCAGCAGCTCTGGGGCCAACGTCCTGACTTTC. Its protein product is CASSSGANVLTF.

This chain joins TRBV27 and TRBJ2-7, with 7 nucleotides matching TRBD2. V trimming: 8 bases; J trimming: 5 bases; junction bases outside the gene matches: 12. Germline V gives CDR1 MNHEY, CDR2 SMNVEV (reference sequence). The CDR3 length is 14 residues. CDR3 nucleotide sequence: TGTGCCAGCCCCCTGGGGGAGGGCAGACACGAGCAGTACTTC. Translating gives CASPLGEGRHEQYF.

The rearrangement links TRBV7-8 to TRBJ1-1, with TRBD1 matching 8 bases. The CDR3 contains 12 residues. V lost 5 bases to trimming and J lost 13 bases; unmatched junction nucleotides: 9. CDR1 and CDR2 (germline): SGHVS, FQNEAQ. This CDR3 reads CASSDRGKVVFF. CDR3 nucleotide sequence: TGTGCCAGCAGCGACAGGGGTAAGGTGGTTTTCTTT.

This clonotype came up a few times. A read error may account for a junction end that differs from germline. This sequence joins TRBV20-1 and TRBJ2-5; 11 nucleotides align to TRBD2. CDR1 DFQATT and CDR2 SNEGSKA come from the germline V gene (reference sequence). This CDR3 has 16 residues. The CDR3 region is CSARKVTSGATDTHYF. The CDR3 DNA reads TGCAGTGCTAGGAAGGTGACTAGCGGGGCGACAGATACCCATTACTTC.

This rearrangement joins TRBV27 to TRBJ2-3, with D perhaps matching TRBD2 (6 bases). Germline lookup yields CDR1 MNHEY and CDR2 SMNVEV (reference sequence). The CDR3 has 14 residues. V was clipped by 7 bases and J by 6 bases, with 17 bases between them. As DNA, the CDR3 is TGTGCCAGCACGGGAGTTCATGCGGCCGATACGCAGTATTTT. Translating it yields CASTGVHAADTQYF.

Worth noting for this clonotype: Its ends do not fully match the called genes, so a read error is possible. The V call is TRBV12-3 or TRBV12-4, the J call TRBJ1-5; D gene unclear. This CDR3 comprises 13 residues. DNA of the CDR3: TGTGCCAGCATCGGACGGGCCAATCATCCCCAGCATTTT. Translating it yields CASIGRANHPQHF.

In its sample, this clonotype was seen many times. The CDR3 region is CASSLWDRGEAFF. The CDR3 region has the DNA TGTGCCAGCAGCCTATGGGACAGGGGTGAAGCTTTCTTT. The chain has TRBV7-6 and TRBJ1-1; 10 bases align to TRBD1. The CDR3 contains 13 residues. Germline CDR1 and CDR2: SGHVS and FNYEAQ. V dropped 5 bases and J dropped 7; count of bases not matched to a gene: 4.

This clonotype rates as medium-sized. The rearrangement links TRBV20-1 to TRBJ2-7, with TRBD1 matching over 10 bases. Germline loops: CDR1 DFQATT, CDR2 SNEGSKA (reference sequence). The CDR3 sequence is 14 residues long. The J segment lost 1 base and the V segment lost 4 bases, leaving 4 bases of the junction unmatched. The CDR3 protein is CSAIPGQGSYEQYF. The CDR3 coding sequence is TGCAGTGCTATCCCGGGACAGGGGTCCTACGAGCAGTACTTC.

This clonotype was recorded at least ten times. J is TRBJ2-5 and V is TRBV5-4, with unresolved D. The germline V and J ends were trimmed by 0 bases and 4 bases, with 7 bases remaining between them. Per the germline V gene, CDR1 is SGHNT and CDR2 is YYREEE (reference sequence). The CDR3 covers 13 residues. CDR3 coding DNA: TGTGCCAGCAGCTTGGCTCCTCCAGAGACCCAGTACTTC. This sequence encodes CASSLAPPETQYF.

This sequence joins TRBV6-1 and TRBJ1-3; 9 bases are a match to TRBD1. The germline gives CDR1 MNHNS, CDR2 SASEGT. The V and J ends lost 2 bases and 6 bases, in that order; junction bases with no gene match: 8. The CDR3 length is 16 residues. The CDR3: CASSEWGQGPENTIYF. Written as DNA, the CDR3 is TGTGCCAGCAGTGAATGGGGACAGGGACCTGAAAACACCATATATTTT.

The rearrangement uses TRBV11-3 and TRBJ2-7; D not resolved. Germline CDR1 SGHNT, CDR2 YENEEA. This CDR3 contains 16 residues. Deletions cut 5 bases from V and 0 bases from J, with 17 bases between. The CDR3 DNA follows: TGTGCCAGCAGCCCATCCTGGGTACAGAACTCCTACGAGCAGTACTTC. Residues: CASSPSWVQNSYEQYF.

Ten or more counts support this clonotype. V usage is TRBV6-1 and J usage is TRBJ1-1, with 9 nucleotides matching TRBD1. This CDR3 spans 16 amino acids. The germline gives CDR1 MNHNS, CDR2 SASEGT. V was clipped by 9 bases and J by 3 bases; unmatched bases: 14. This CDR3 reads CASSKREQGAYTEAFF. The CDR3 coding sequence is TGTGCCAGTTCAAAACGAGAACAGGGGGCTTACACTGAAGCTTTCTTT.

Details on this clonotype: At one boundary the junction diverges from the germline segment, which might be a read error. The rearrangement uses TRBV5-5 and TRBJ2-3; D perhaps matches TRBD2 (7 bases). CDR3 length: 18 amino acids. Germline assignment: CDR1 SGHKS and CDR2 YYEKEE (reference sequence). The CDR3 loop reads CASSLVRGGAVGTDTKYF. As DNA, the CDR3 is TGTGCCAGCAGCTTGGTTAGAGGGGGGGCCGTTGGCACAGATACGAAGTATTTT. Combining the CDR3 with reference TRBV5-5 and TRBJ2-3 gives the whole variable domain DAGVTQSPTHLIKTRGQQVTLRCSPISGHKSVSWYQQVLGQGPQFIFQYYEKEERGRGNFPDRFSARQFPNYSSELNVNALLLGDSALYLCASSLVRGGAVGTDTKYFGPGTRLTVL.

In its sample, this clonotype ranks as medium-sized (0.01 to 0.1%). This chain connects TRBV2 to TRBJ2-1; no firm D call. The germline V gene encodes CDR1 SNHLY and CDR2 FYNNEI. The CDR3 is made up of 16 amino acids. V gave up 5 bases and J gave up 6 bases, with 20 bases separating them. The CDR3 region is CASSPTSMGRSNEQFF. The CDR3 DNA reads as TGTGCCAGCAGTCCGACTTCTATGGGCCGTAGCAATGAGCAGTTCTTC.

By proportion, this clonotype is medium-sized. This rearrangement joins TRBV30 to TRBJ2-1, with TRBD2 identical over 7 bases. Germline CDR1 GTSNPN, CDR2 SVGIG (reference sequence). The CDR3 has 15 residues. V trimming: 0 bases; J trimming: 6 bases; junction bases outside the gene matches: 8. Here the CDR3 reads CAWSVRGGSTNEQFF. DNA of the CDR3: TGTGCCTGGAGTGTACGCGGCGGGAGCACCAATGAGCAGTTCTTC.

At least ten counts were recorded for this clonotype. V usage is TRBV2 and J usage is TRBJ1-2, with D uncertain. This CDR3 contains 14 residues. V lost 3 bases and J 6 bases, leaving 14 bases between the germline ends. CDR1 is SNHLY, CDR2 FYNNEI, per germline. In nucleotides, the CDR3 is TGTGCCAGCAGTGAGCGAGGGCCTAGCGATGGCTACACCTTC. Translating gives CASSERGPSDGYTF. Combining the CDR3 with reference TRBV2 and TRBJ1-2 gives the whole variable domain EPEVTQTPSHQVTQMGQEVILRCVPISNHLYFYWYRQILGQKVEFLVSFYNNEISEKSEIFDDQFSVERPDGSNFTLKIRSTKLEDSAMYFCASSERGPSDGYTFGSGTRLTVV.

This chain connects TRBV19 to TRBJ1-1, with TRBD1 matching 7 bases. The CDR3 sequence is 18 residues long. After removal of 4 bases from V and 0 bases from J, the junction contained 14 bases not matched to a gene. Germline values: CDR1 LNHDA, CDR2 SQIVND (reference sequence). The CDR3 reads CASSTETGRVSMNTEAFF. The DNA of the CDR3 is TGTGCCAGTAGTACAGAGACAGGGAGGGTCTCGATGAACACTGAAGCTTTCTTT.

This clonotype was observed many times. The chain couples TRBV4-1 to TRBJ2-3, with unresolved D. The CDR3 has 15 residues. Germline values: CDR1 MGHRA, CDR2 YSYEKL. V lost 1 base and J 2 bases, leaving 10 bases between the germline ends. The CDR3 protein is CASSQGDITTDTQYF. CDR3 coding DNA: TGCGCCAGCAGCCAAGGCGACATTACCACAGATACGCAGTATTTT.

The sample holds one count of this clonotype. This chain links TRBV15 with TRBJ1-3; the D gene is possibly TRBD1 (5 bases). Germline assignment: CDR1 LNHNV and CDR2 YYDKDF (reference sequence). V lost 1 base and J 10 bases, leaving 14 bases between the germline ends. The CDR3 runs to 14 residues. DNA of the CDR3: TGTGCCACCAGCAGAGTATTGACAGAAGGAACCATATATTTT. Protein product: CATSRVLTEGTIYF.

The chain has TRBV6-2 or TRBV6-3 and TRBJ1-5, with TRBD1 as a possible D gene (5 bases). The germline gives CDR1 MNHEY, CDR2 SVGEGT. The CDR3 has 14 amino acids. V was pared by 6 bases and J by 4 bases, with 13 bases between. Written as DNA, the CDR3 is TGTGCCAGCAGATACGGGGCCCCGAATCAGCCCCAGCATTTT. This translates into CASRYGAPNQPQHF.

The chain links TRBV19 to TRBJ1-1; D remains unclear. This CDR3 region has 13 residues. Trimming left V 4 bases short and J 1 base short, with 7 bases between. The germline CDR1 and CDR2 sequences are LNHDA and SQIVND (reference sequence). CDR3 amino acids: CASSSLGNTEAFF. The CDR3 nucleotides are TGTGCCAGTAGTAGTCTGGGGAACACTGAAGCTTTCTTT.

This clonotype is deemed medium-sized. The chain recombines TRBV6-1 with TRBJ1-2; TRBD1 matches at 7 bases. After removal of 8 bases from V and 7 bases from J, the junction contained 10 bases not matched to a gene. From germline, CDR1 is MNHNS and CDR2 SASEGT. This CDR3 comprises 13 residues. The CDR3 loop reads CASSTGWMGGYTF. DNA of the CDR3: TGTGCCAGCTCGACAGGGTGGATGGGTGGCTACACCTTC.